This passage covers 10 T cell receptor beta chains from one sample sequenced in a study of T cell responses to AZD1222 COVID-19 vaccine (dated by TCRdb to about 2021). The time point label of this sample denotes: about 28 days (+/-7) after the second vaccine dose. Library construction relied on the immunoSEQ multiplex PCR assay. TCRdb mirrors the immuneACCESS table, restricted to in-frame sequences. Some clones are absent from its copies; in checked studies, under half trace to an unresolved V gene, and the reason for the others is unknown. In all, the sample holds around 130,000 clones, and approximately 91% of those were seen once. Of the sample, about 6% falls within the top ten clones. Sequenced here: peripheral blood, sampled 28 days after the second AZD1222 dose. The origin of the receptors is an adult who received the AZD1222 COVID-19 vaccine.

V gene TRBV12-3 or TRBV12-4 combines with J gene TRBJ1-3; D is ambiguous. V dropped 6 bases and J dropped 0 bases, with 6 bases sitting between them. The CDR3 totals 13 residues. Here the CDR3 reads CASRASSGNTIYF. Written as DNA, the CDR3 is TGTGCCAGCAGGGCGAGCTCTGGAAACACCATATATTTT.

The chain combines TRBV6-5 with TRBJ2-7, with 7 bases aligning to TRBD1. The CDR3 sequence is 14 residues long. Trimming removed 4 bases from V and 3 bases from J; junction bases left unmatched: 6. Germline CDR1 MNHEY, CDR2 SVGAGI. The CDR3 nucleotides are TGTGCCAGCAGTTCAACCCGGGACAGCTACGAGCAGTACTTC. It specifies CASSSTRDSYEQYF.

V and J are TRBV9 and TRBJ1-1; D remains unclear. This CDR3 spans 13 amino acids. Trimming shortened V by 0 bases and J by 6 bases, and 9 bases separated the two germline ends. Germline V gives CDR1 SGDLS, CDR2 YYNGEE. This CDR3 is CASSVVPHSEAFF. CDR3 coding DNA: TGTGCCAGCAGCGTAGTTCCACACTCTGAAGCTTTCTTT.

The rearrangement uses TRBV6-6 and TRBJ1-2, with 7 bases aligning to TRBD1. Losses at the gene ends were 2 bases for V and 8 bases for J; bases not matched to a gene: 8. There are 14 residues in the CDR3. CDR1 MNHNY and CDR2 SVGAGI come from the germline V gene (reference sequence). CDR3 protein: CASSYLDRDGGYTF. DNA for the CDR3: TGTGCCAGCAGTTACCTAGACAGGGACGGGGGCTACACCTTC.

This clone has a single count. The chain is built from TRBV7-4 and TRBJ1-6, with unresolved D. V lost 5 bases and J lost 2, with 19 bases in between. The CDR3 spans 18 residues. Germline V lookup: CDR1 SGHVT, CDR2 SQSDAQ. CDR3 in amino acids: CASSPGHILWAYNSPLHF. CDR3 DNA sequence: TGTGCCAGCAGCCCCGGCCACATTTTGTGGGCCTATAATTCACCCCTCCACTTT.

J is TRBJ1-1 and V is TRBV9; D gene unclear. The germline V gene encodes CDR1 SGDLS and CDR2 YYNGEE. V lost 0 bases and J lost 6, with 6 bases in between. There are 12 residues in the CDR3. CDR3 bases: TGTGCCAGCAGCGTAGCTACAGCTGAAGCTTTCTTT. It is translated as CASSVATAEAFF.

This chain joins TRBV2 and TRBJ1-1; TRBD1 is a possible D gene (6 bases). V was trimmed by 6 bases and J by 7 bases, leaving 18 bases between them. Germline CDR1 SNHLY, CDR2 FYNNEI. CDR3 size: 14 residues. The CDR3 protein is CASSQQGSLFEAFF. The CDR3 nucleotides are TGTGCCAGCAGCCAACAGGGATCCCTATTTGAAGCTTTCTTT.

The chain couples TRBV7-2 to TRBJ2-7; D is uncertain. Germline V lookup: CDR1 SGHTA, CDR2 FQGNSA. V lost 1 base, J lost 7 bases, and 17 bases lay in between. This CDR3 is 15 amino acids long. CDR3 protein: CASSLGPGPAREQYF. In DNA form, the CDR3 reads TGTGCCAGCAGCTTAGGTCCGGGCCCAGCTCGAGAGCAGTACTTC.

The V call is TRBV24-1, the J call TRBJ2-3; either TRBD1 or TRBD2 may supply D (5 bases each). V shed 0 bases and J shed 0 bases, with 6 bases lying between them. CDR3 length: 15 residues. Germline V gene data show CDR1 as KGHDR and CDR2 as SFDVKD. DNA for the CDR3: TGTGCCACCAGTGATTTGGGGGACAGCACAGATACGCAGTATTTT. It is translated as CATSDLGDSTDTQYF.

The chain has TRBV19 and TRBJ1-5; 8 bases are shared with TRBD1. Germline CDR1 is LNHDA and CDR2 is SQIVND (reference sequence). The CDR3 totals 13 residues. The J segment lost 2 bases and the V segment lost 6 bases, leaving 0 bases of the junction unmatched. The chain's CDR3 is CASRGQGNQPQHF. The CDR3 DNA reads as TGTGCCAGTAGGGGACAGGGCAATCAGCCCCAGCATTTT. The full variable domain, its missing parts supplied by reference TRBV19 and TRBJ1-5, is DGGITQSPKYLFRKEGQNVTLSCEQNLNHDAMYWYRQDPGQGLRLIYYSQIVNDFQKGDIAEGYSVSREKKESFPLTVTSAQKNPTAFYLCASRGQGNQPQHFGDGTRLSIL.